This T cell receptor beta chain was documented in a study of graft-versus-host responses after intestinal transplantation. The CDR3 runs to 15 residues. With V trimmed by 6 bases and J by 4 bases, 9 bases remained unmatched. Germline V gene sequence: CDR1 MNHEY, CDR2 SVGAGI. About this clone: Its target is not known. The same CDR3 also results from other DNA sequences found in this sample.

Only in-frame clones appear in the TCRdb table, and some are missing; sequencing was by immunoSEQ multiplex PCR. This sample has approximately 88,000 clones, with roughly 88% found just once. The sequence came from a human donor who received an intestinal transplant. This material consisted of unstimulated CD4+ T cells sorted from spleen or lymph node cells, taken before intestinal transplant. The V and J genes are TRBV6-5 and TRBJ1-3; TRBD1 matches 7 bases. CDR3 nucleotide sequence: TGTGCCAGCAGCCTCGACAGGGCCTCGGGAAACACCATATATTTT. Translation: CASSLDRASGNTIYF.